The source of this TCR beta chain is a study of PD-1 blockade in mismatch repair-deficient tumors (dated by TCRdb to about 2017). About the investigation overall: Between late 2013 and September 2016, the trial enrolled roughly 86 consecutive patients with some eleven types of mismatch repair-deficient cancer, all of whom had received prior treatment and were progressing. Tumor-associated T cell clones in the peripheral blood of patients responding to PD-1 blockade were tracked using deep sequencing of TCR CDR3 regions.

Comments on this clone: Its antigen remains unidentified. Base qualities are missing; no much larger clone stands one base away.

Mismatch repair deficiency in every enrolled patient was established by polymerase chain reaction or immunohistochemistry. TCR sequencing was carried out for three patients who responded to pembrolizumab therapy. In the phase II trial, pembrolizumab PD-1 blockade was tested prospectively in advanced mismatch repair-deficient cancers, no matter which tissue of origin the cancers came from. Peripheral blood T cell samples were collected serially, before PD-1 blockade began and at several time points afterward. Blood sampling times were expressed in weeks after the first pembrolizumab dose. Relative to germline, V is missing 3 bases and J is missing 2 bases, with 9 bases of the junction outside any gene match. From its cysteine to its phenylalanine, the CDR3 spans 16 amino acids. The kept DNA is CDR3 alone, 48 bases in frame from the first base. CDR1 is given as SEHNR and CDR2 as FQNEAQ, both from the germline V gene (reference sequence).

Results the study describes overall, beyond this receptor: Tumor-resident clones, often undetectable in blood before treatment, expanded rapidly after pembrolizumab and then contracted, generally before radiologic responses.

The library came from the immunoSEQ multiplex PCR assay. Held by TCRdb, this immuneACCESS table contains in-frame sequences only and omits some clones. Under half of the omission traces to an unresolved V gene where checked; the cause of the rest is unknown. The sample yields 40,000 to 60,000 clones; about 84% were counted once. The ten largest clones take up less than 9% of the sample. The chain employs TRBV7-9 and TRBJ2-7, with 8 junctional bases fitting TRBD2. The specimen was peripheral blood, collected more than 19 weeks after starting pembrolizumab. The receptor was derived from an adult with mismatch repair-deficient cancer. The sequenced DNA: TGTGCCAGCAGCTTCGTTCCGGGACTAGGGACCTACGAGCAGTACTTC. The resulting protein is CASSFVPGLGTYEQYF.